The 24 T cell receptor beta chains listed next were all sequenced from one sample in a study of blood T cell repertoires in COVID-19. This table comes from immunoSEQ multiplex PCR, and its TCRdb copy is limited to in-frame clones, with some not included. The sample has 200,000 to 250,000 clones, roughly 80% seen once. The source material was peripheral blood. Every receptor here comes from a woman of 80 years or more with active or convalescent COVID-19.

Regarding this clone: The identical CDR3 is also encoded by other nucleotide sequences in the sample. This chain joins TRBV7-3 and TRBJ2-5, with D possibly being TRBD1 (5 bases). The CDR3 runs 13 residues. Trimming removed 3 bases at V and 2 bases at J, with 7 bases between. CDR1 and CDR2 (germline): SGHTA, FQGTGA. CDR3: CASSLGQQETQYF. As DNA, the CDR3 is TGTGCCAGCAGCTTGGGGCAGCAAGAGACCCAGTACTTC.

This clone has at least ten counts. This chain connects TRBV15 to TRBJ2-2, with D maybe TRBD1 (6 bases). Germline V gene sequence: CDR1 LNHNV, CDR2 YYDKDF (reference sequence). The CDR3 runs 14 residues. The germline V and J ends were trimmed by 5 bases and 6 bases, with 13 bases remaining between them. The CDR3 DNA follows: TGTGCCACCAGCCAAGGACAGTCCTCCGGGGAGCTGTTTTTT. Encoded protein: CATSQGQSSGELFF.

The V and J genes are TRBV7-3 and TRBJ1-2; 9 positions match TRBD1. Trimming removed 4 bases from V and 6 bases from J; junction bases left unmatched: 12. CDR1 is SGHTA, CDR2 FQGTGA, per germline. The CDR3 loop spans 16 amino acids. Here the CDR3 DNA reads TGTGCCAGCAGCTCGGCGCCGGGACAGGGAACGGATGGCTACACCTTC. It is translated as CASSSAPGQGTDGYTF.

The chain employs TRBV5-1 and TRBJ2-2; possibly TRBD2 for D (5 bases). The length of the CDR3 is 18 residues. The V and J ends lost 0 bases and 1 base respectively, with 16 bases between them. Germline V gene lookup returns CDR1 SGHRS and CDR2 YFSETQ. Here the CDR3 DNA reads TGCGCCAGCAGCTTGGAGGTAGCGAGGGCGAGGAACACCGGGGAGCTGTTTTTT. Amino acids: CASSLEVARARNTGELFF.

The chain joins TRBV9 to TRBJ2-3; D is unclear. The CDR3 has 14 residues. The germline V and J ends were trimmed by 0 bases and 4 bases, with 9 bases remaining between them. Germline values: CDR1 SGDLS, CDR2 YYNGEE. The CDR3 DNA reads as TGTGCCAGCAGCGTAGAAGTGGGCCCAGATACGCAGTATTTT. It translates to CASSVEVGPDTQYF.

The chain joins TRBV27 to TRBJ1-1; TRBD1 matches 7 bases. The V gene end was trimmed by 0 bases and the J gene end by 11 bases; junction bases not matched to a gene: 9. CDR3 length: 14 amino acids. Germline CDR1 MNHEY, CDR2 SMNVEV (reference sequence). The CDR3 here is CASSLSRGQVVAFF. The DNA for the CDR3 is TGTGCCAGCAGTTTATCCCGAGGACAGGTCGTGGCTTTCTTT.

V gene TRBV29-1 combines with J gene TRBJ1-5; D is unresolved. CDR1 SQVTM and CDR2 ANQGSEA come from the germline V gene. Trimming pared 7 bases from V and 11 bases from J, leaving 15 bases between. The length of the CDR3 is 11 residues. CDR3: CSAQRGQTQHF. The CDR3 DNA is TGCAGCGCCCAACGCGGGCAGACCCAGCATTTT.

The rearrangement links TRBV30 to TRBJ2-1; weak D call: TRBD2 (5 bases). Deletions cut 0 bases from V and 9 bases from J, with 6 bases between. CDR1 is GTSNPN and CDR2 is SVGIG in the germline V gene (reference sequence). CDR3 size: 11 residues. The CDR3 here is CAWSVLVEQFF. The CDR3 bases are TGTGCCTGGAGTGTACTAGTTGAGCAGTTCTTC.

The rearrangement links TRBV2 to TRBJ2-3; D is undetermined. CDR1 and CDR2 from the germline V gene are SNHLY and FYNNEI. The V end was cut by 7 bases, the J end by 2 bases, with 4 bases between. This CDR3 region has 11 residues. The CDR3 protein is CASMYTDTQYF. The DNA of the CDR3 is TGTGCCAGCATGTACACAGATACGCAGTATTTT.

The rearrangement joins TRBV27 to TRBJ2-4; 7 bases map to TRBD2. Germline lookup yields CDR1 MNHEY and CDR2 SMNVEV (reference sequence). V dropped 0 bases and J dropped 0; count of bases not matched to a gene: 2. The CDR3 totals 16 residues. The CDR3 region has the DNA TGTGCCAGCAGTTTATCGGGAGGGCTAGCCAAAAACATTCAGTACTTC. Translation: CASSLSGGLAKNIQYF.

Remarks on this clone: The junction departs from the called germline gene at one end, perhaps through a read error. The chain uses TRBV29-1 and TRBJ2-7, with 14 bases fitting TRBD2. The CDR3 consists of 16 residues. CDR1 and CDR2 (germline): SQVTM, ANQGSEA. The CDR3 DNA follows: TGCAGCGTCGAAGGGACTAGCGGGAGTACCTCCTACGAGCAGTACTTC. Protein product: CSVEGTSGSTSYEQYF.

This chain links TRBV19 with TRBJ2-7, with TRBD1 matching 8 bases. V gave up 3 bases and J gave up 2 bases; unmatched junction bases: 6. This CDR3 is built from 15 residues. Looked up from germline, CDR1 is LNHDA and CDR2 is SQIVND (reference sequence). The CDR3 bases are TGTGCCAGTAGTATGATAGGACAGGGCCCCTACGAGCAGTACTTC. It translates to CASSMIGQGPYEQYF.

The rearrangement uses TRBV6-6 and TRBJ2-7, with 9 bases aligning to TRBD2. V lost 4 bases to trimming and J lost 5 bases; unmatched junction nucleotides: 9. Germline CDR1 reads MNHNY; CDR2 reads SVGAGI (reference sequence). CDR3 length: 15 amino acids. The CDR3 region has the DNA TGTGCCAGCAGTTTCGCGCGGGGGGGGTCCCACGAGCAGTACTTC. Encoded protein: CASSFARGGSHEQYF.

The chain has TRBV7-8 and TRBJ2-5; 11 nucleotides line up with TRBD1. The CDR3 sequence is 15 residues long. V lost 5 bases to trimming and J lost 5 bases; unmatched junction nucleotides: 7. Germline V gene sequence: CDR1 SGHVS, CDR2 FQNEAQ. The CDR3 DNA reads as TGTGCCAGCAGCCGCAGGGACAGGGGGGGGGAGACCCAGTACTTC. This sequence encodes CASSRRDRGGETQYF. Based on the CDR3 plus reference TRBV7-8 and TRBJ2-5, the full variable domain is GAGVSQSPRYKVAKRGQDVALRCDPISGHVSLFWYQQALGQGPEFLTYFQNEAQLDKSGLPSDRFFAERPEGSVSTLKIQRTQQEDSAVYLCASSRRDRGGETQYFGPGTRLLVL.

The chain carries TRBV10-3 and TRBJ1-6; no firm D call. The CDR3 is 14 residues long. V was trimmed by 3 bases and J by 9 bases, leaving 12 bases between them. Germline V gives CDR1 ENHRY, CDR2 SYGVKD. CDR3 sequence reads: CAISDGGQSSPLHF. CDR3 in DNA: TGTGCCATCAGTGACGGAGGGCAGAGTTCACCCCTCCACTTT.

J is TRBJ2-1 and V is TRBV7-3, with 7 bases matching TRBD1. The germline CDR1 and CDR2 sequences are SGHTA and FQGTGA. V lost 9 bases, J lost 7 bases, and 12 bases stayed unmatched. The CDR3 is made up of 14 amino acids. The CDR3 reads CASKKGQQGNEQFF. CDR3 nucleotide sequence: TGTGCCAGTAAGAAGGGACAACAGGGGAATGAGCAGTTCTTC.

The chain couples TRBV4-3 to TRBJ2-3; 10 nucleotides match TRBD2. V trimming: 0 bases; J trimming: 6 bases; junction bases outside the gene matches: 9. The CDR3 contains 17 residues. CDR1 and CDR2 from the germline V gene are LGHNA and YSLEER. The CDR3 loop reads CASSQDPTSGLGDTQYF. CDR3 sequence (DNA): TGCGCCAGCAGCCAAGATCCGACTAGCGGGCTTGGGGATACGCAGTATTTT.

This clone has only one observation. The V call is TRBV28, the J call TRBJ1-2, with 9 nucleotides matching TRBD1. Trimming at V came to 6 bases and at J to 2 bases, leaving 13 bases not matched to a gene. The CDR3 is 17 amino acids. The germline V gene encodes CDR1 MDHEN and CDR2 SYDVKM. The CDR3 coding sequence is TGTGCCAGCAGCCCCGCCGGGACAGGGCGTTTGAACTATGGCTACACCTTC. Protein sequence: CASSPAGTGRLNYGYTF.

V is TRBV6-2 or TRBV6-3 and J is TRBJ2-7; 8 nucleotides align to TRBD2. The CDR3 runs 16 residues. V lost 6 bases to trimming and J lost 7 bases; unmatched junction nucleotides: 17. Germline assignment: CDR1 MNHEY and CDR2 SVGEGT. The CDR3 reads CASSRSLPGGPGEQYF. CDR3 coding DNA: TGTGCCAGCAGCCGATCCCTACCGGGAGGGCCGGGGGAGCAGTACTTC.

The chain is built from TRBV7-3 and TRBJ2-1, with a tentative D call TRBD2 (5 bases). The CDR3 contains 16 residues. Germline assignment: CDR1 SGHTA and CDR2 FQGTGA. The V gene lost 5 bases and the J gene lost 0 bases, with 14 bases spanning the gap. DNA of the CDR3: TGTGCCAGCAGCCCTTTAAGCGGATTCTCCTACAATGAGCAGTTCTTC. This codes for CASSPLSGFSYNEQFF.

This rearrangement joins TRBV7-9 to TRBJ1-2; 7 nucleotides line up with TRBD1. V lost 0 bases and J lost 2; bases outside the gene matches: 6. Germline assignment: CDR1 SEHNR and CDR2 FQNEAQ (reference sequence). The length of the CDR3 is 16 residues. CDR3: CASSLARQGSNYGYTF. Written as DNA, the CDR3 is TGTGCCAGCAGCTTAGCCAGACAGGGCTCCAACTATGGCTACACCTTC.

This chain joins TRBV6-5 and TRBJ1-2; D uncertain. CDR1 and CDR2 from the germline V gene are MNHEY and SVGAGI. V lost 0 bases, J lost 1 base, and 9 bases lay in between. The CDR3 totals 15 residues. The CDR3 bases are TGTGCCAGCAGTTACTCTGGGCAGCTTAACTATGGCTACACCTTC. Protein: CASSYSGQLNYGYTF.

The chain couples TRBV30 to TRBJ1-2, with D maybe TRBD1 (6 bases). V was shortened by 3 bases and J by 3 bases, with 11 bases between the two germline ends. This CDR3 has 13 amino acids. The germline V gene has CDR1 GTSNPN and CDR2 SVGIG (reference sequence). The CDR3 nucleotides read TGTGCCTGGAGCGCGTGGACAGACTATGGCTACACCTTC. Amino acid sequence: CAWSAWTDYGYTF.

CDR3: CASSKTVTGNTIYF. Written as DNA, the CDR3 is TGTGCCAGCAGCAAAACCGTGACAGGAAACACCATATATTTT. The genes are TRBV6-5 and TRBJ1-3; no reliable D call. CDR1 is MNHEY and CDR2 is SVGAGI in the germline V gene. V lost 6 bases, J lost 4 bases, and 13 bases lay in between. The length of the CDR3 is 14 residues.